This passage covers 7 T cell receptor beta chains from one sample sequenced in a study of T cells in Graves' hyperthyroidism and ophthalmopathy. RNA transcripts yielded amplified TCR beta CDR3 regions. Carried out on the TCR CDR3, a first-round RT-PCR used the HTBI primer set. TCRdb independently ran MiXCR on the multiplex PCR reads; one entry per CDR3 protein. The sample carries approximately 300,000 distinct CDR3 sequences, 17% recorded once. Sequencing was carried out using blood. The receptors come from a woman aged 55-69 years with Graves' ophthalmopathy.

The CDR3 DNA is TGTGCCAGCGGTCCAGGTCAAGGAGTGCTGTTTTTT. This translates into CASGPGQGVLFF. V is TRBV5-6 and J is TRBJ2-2; D is unresolved. The length of the CDR3 is 12 residues. Trimming cost V 7 bases and J 13 bases, with 17 bases left between them. Germline-derived CDR1 and CDR2 are SGHDT and YYEEEE.

This clonotype occurred many times. The chain has TRBV5-4 and TRBJ2-5; D gene ambiguous. V lost 0 bases and J lost 2, with 8 bases in between. CDR1 is SGHNT and CDR2 is YYREEE in the germline V gene (reference sequence). This CDR3 is built from 14 residues. As DNA, the CDR3 is TGTGCCAGCAGCTTGGCGCACAGTCAAGAGACCCAGTACTTC. It translates to CASSLAHSQETQYF.

This clonotype occurred many times. This rearrangement joins TRBV19 to TRBJ2-7; D could derive from TRBD1 or TRBD2 (5 bases each). Germline values: CDR1 LNHDA, CDR2 SQIVND (reference sequence). There are 14 residues in the CDR3. The V end lost 3 bases, the J end lost 2 bases, and 11 bases lay between the germline ends. The CDR3 region has the DNA TGTGCCAGTAGTATGAGGGACCCAGCCTACGAGCAGTACTTC. Translated: CASSMRDPAYEQYF.

Ten or more counts support this clonotype. The rearrangement uses TRBV12-3 or TRBV12-4 and TRBJ2-2; D ambiguous. Trimming removed 3 bases at V and 3 bases at J, with 8 bases between. The CDR3 totals 14 residues. CDR3 in DNA: TGTGCCAGCAGTTTCAGTGGGGACACCGGGGAGCTGTTTTTT. Its protein product is CASSFSGDTGELFF.

This clonotype showed up many times. The chain is built from TRBV12-3 or TRBV12-4 and TRBJ2-5; 7 bases match TRBD1. With V trimmed by 3 bases and J by 4 bases, 5 bases remained unmatched. The CDR3 runs to 14 residues. Here the CDR3 reads CASSFLSGGETQYF. CDR3 sequence (DNA): TGTGCCAGCAGTTTCCTGTCAGGGGGAGAGACCCAGTACTTC.

This clonotype has a count of ten or more. Written as DNA, the CDR3 is TGTGCCAGCAGCTCCCCAGGGAACACTGAAGCTTTCTTT. The encoded protein is CASSSPGNTEAFF. The V gene is TRBV7-2, the J gene TRBJ1-1; D remains ambiguous. CDR1 and CDR2 from the germline V gene are SGHTA and FQGNSA. This CDR3 has 13 amino acids. Deletions cut 4 bases from V and 1 base from J, with 7 bases between.

At least ten counts were recorded for this clonotype. The chain couples TRBV7-2 to TRBJ1-1; D not resolved. The V end was cut by 5 bases, the J end by 6 bases, with 16 bases between. Germline V gene data show CDR1 as SGHTA and CDR2 as FQGNSA. CDR3 size: 14 residues. The CDR3 loop reads CASSPYAGGPEAFF. CDR3 bases: TGTGCCAGCAGCCCCTACGCAGGCGGACCTGAAGCTTTCTTT.